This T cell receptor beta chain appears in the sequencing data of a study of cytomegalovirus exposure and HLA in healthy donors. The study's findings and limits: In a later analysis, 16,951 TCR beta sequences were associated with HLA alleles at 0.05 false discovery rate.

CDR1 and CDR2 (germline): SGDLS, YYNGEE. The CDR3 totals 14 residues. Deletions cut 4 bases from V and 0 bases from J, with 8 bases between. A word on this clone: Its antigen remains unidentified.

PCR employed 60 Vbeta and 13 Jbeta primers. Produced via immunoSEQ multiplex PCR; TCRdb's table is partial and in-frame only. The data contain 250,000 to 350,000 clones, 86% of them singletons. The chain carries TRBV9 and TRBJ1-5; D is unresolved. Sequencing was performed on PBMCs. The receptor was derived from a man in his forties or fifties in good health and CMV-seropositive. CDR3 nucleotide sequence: TGTGCCAGCAGCCCGCAGGATAGCAATCAGCCCCAGCATTTT. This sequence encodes CASSPQDSNQPQHF.